The rows below give T cell receptor beta chains drawn from one sample of a study of CD8+ T cells in alopecia areata. Generated by immunoSEQ multiplex PCR, the TCRdb table keeps only in-frame clones and is missing some. Counted here are nearly 110,000 clones, 84% occurring once; the ten biggest clones make up over 20%. Material: CD8+ T cells sorted from blood, obtained at week 24, from a patient treated with tofacitinib. These receptors came from a human donor with alopecia areata. CDR3s leave out the opening cysteine and the closing phenylalanine or tryptophan.

j_call	v_call	cdr3_length	cdr3_aa
TRBJ2-7	TRBV6-5	12	ASSLSGSTYEQY
TRBJ2-4	TRBV19	9	ASSAESIQY
TRBJ1-2	TRBV4-1	13	ASSQGEDYNYGYT
TRBJ1-1	TRBV7-9	10	ASSSDNPEAF
TRBJ2-5	TRBV4-1	13	ASSRKETSGETQY
TRBJ1-1	TRBV7-9	10	ASSLVSPEAF
TRBJ1-2	TRBV4-2	12	ASSQSDRSYGYT
TRBJ2-4	TRBV2	14	ASTEGVGGAKNIQY
TRBJ2-3	TRBV10-3	14	AISESQAGGLYTQY
TRBJ2-7	TRBV4-1	13	ASSYRTPLSFEQY
TRBJ2-7	TRBV6-1	13	ASSEVVGLAYEQY
TRBJ1-2	TRBV19	11	ASSQTGSYGYT
TRBJ2-2	TRBV29-1	9	SVGFAGELF
TRBJ1-1	TRBV7-9	9	ASRMNTEAF
TRBJ2-5	TRBV6-5	14	ASSSTGTSGPETQY
TRBJ2-5	TRBV14	10	ASSIFRVPQY
TRBJ2-3	TRBV29-1	13	SVEDPRGDTDTQY
TRBJ2-1	TRBV7-2	14	ASSTNLAGGGYEQF
TRBJ2-2	TRBV7-2	13	ASSLERDGTGELF
TRBJ2-7	TRBV7-2	13	ASSFPGQSPYEQY
TRBJ2-7	TRBV6-6	8	ATGSYEQY
TRBJ2-1	TRBV29-1	11	SVQGAGDDEQF
TRBJ1-1	TRBV5-1	11	ASSLPGVTEAF
TRBJ2-1	TRBV7-3	12	ASSFFAGENEQF
TRBJ1-1	TRBV27	11	ASSLTVDREAF
TRBJ1-1	TRBV5-1	12	ASSLGSGNTEAF
TRBJ2-3	TRBV30	13	AWSSGETSTDTQY
TRBJ1-5	TRBV9	13	ASSPEGAPGQPQH
TRBJ2-1	TRBV10-3	11	AISASGGNEQF
TRBJ2-2	TRBV4-3	16	ASSQDRLAGGQAGELF